Listed here are 2 T cell receptor beta chains from one sample, sequenced in a study of CD8 T cells in ankylosing spondylitis. MiXCR was run by TCRdb on the 5' RACE reads, yielding one entry per CDR3 protein. Here the sample spans over 200,000 distinct CDR3 sequences, roughly 10% being singletons. The specimen sequenced was blood, either unsorted or a sorted T cell fraction (not recorded which). Receptors were obtained from a male donor with ankylosing spondylitis or in good health (not recorded which).

This clonotype was seen many times. This chain connects TRBV20-1 to TRBJ2-1; 8 nucleotides agree with TRBD2. This CDR3 region has 15 residues. J was trimmed by 0 bases and V by 2 bases; bases with no gene match: 3. Per the germline V gene, CDR1 is DFQATT and CDR2 is SNEGSKA (reference sequence). The CDR3 region has the DNA TGCAGTGCTAGACAGCGGGGGAGCTCCTACAATGAGCAGTTCTTC. Translating it yields CSARQRGSSYNEQFF.

This clonotype was detected ten times or more. The rearrangement links TRBV5-1 to TRBJ2-5; no definite D call. Germline CDR1 SGHRS, CDR2 YFSETQ. This CDR3 has 14 residues. V gave up 4 bases and J gave up 4 bases, with 14 bases separating them. Written as DNA, the CDR3 is TGCGCCAGCAGCCTCAATTTGGTGGGAGAGACCCAGTACTTC. As protein: CASSLNLVGETQYF.